This T cell receptor beta chain was retrieved from a study of cytomegalovirus exposure and HLA in healthy donors. Study-level background: Unique TCRs numbering some 93 million, obtained from HLA-typed donors, made up an early data release.

A multiplex PCR was run with 60 Vbeta primers and 13 Jbeta primers. Using immunoSEQ multiplex PCR, the repertoire was profiled, and TCRdb retains in-frame clones only, with some absent. This sample has roughly 73,000 clones; around three quarters occur once, and the top ten carry nearly 3.5%. The receptor comes from a man in his forties in good health and CMV-seronegative. What was sequenced was PBMCs.

The CDR3, as DNA: TGTGCCATCAGTGCGAGTACGGGGATTAGGAACACTGAAGCTTTCTTT. As protein: CAISASTGIRNTEAFF. This chain joins TRBV10-3 and TRBJ1-1; D gene ambiguous. Trimming removed 4 bases at V and 1 base at J, with 16 bases between. The CDR3 consists of 16 residues. CDR1 ENHRY and CDR2 SYGVKD come from the germline V gene.